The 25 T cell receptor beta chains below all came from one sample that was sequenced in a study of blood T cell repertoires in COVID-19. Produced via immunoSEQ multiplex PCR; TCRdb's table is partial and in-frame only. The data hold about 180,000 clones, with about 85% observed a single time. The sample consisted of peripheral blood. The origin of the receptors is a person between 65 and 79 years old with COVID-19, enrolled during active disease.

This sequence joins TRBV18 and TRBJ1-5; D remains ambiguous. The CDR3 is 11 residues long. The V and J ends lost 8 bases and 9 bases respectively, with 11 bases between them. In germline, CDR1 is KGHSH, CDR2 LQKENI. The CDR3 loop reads CASRAVWPQHF. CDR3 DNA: TGTGCCAGCCGCGCGGTATGGCCCCAGCATTTT.

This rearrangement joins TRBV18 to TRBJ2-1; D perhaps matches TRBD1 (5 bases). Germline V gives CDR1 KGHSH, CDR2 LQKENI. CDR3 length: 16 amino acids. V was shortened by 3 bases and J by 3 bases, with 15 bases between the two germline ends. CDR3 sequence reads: CASSPDLRQYYNEQFF. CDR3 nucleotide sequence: TGTGCCAGCTCACCGGATTTGAGACAGTACTACAATGAGCAGTTCTTC.

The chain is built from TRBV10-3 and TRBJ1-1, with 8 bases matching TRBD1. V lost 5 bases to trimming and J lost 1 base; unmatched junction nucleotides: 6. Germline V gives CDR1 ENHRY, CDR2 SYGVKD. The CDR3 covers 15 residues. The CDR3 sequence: CAISNLQGGNTEAFF. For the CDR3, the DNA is TGTGCCATCAGTAACTTACAGGGGGGGAACACTGAAGCTTTCTTT.

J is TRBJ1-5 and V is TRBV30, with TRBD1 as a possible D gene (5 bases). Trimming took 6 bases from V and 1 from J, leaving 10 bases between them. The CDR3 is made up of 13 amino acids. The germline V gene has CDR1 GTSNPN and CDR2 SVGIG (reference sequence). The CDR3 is CACPPGSNQPQHF. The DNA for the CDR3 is TGTGCCTGTCCCCCAGGGAGCAATCAGCCCCAGCATTTT.

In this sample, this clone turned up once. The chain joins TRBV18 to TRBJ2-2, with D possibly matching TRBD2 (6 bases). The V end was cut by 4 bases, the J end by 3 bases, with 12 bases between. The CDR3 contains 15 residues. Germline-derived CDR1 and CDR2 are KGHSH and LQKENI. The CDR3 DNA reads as TGTGCCAGCTCACTTGGCGGAGGGGACACCGGGGAGCTGTTTTTT. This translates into CASSLGGGDTGELFF.

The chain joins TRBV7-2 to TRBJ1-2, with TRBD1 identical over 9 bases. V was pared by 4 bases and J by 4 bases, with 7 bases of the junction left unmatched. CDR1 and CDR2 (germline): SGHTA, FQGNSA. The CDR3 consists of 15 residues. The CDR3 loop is CASSSGDRDSYGYTF. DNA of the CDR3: TGTGCCAGCAGCTCGGGGGACAGGGATAGCTATGGCTACACCTTC.

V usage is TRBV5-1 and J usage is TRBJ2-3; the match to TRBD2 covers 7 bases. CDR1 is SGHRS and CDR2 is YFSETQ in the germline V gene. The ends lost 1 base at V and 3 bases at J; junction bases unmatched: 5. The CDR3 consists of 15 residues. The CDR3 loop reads CASSLQEGGTDTQYF. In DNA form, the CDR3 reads TGCGCCAGCAGCTTGCAGGAGGGAGGGACAGATACGCAGTATTTT.

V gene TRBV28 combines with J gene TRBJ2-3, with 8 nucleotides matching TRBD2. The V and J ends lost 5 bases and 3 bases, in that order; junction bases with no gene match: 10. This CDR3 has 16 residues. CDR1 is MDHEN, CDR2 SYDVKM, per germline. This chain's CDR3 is CASSINGLARTDTQYF. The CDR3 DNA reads TGTGCCAGCAGTATAAACGGACTAGCCCGGACAGATACGCAGTATTTT.

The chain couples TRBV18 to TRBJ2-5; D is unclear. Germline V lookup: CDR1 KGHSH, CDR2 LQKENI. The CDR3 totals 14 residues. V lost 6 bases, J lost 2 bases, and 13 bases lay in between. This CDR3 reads CASSPTARQETQYF. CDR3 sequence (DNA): TGTGCCAGCTCCCCAACCGCCAGACAAGAGACCCAGTACTTC.

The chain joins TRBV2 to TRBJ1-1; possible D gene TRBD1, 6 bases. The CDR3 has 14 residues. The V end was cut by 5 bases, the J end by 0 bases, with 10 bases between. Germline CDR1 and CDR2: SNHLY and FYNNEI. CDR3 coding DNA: TGTGCCAGCAGTTTGGACAGCCTGAACACTGAAGCTTTCTTT. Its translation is CASSLDSLNTEAFF.

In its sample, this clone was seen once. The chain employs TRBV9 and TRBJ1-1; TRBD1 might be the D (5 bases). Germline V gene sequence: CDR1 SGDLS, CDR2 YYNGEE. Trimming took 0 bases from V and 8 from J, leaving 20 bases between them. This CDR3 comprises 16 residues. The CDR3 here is CASSVGSGVLGLEAFF. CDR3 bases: TGTGCCAGCAGCGTAGGATCGGGGGTTCTGGGGTTGGAAGCTTTCTTT.

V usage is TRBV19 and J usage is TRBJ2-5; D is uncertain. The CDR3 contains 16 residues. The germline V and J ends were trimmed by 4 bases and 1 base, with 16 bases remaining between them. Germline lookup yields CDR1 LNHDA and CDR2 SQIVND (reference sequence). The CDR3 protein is CASSKSGEVLQETQYF. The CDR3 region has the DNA TGTGCCAGTAGTAAATCGGGTGAGGTCCTCCAAGAGACCCAGTACTTC.

The CDR3 DNA reads TGTGCCAGCAGTGAAGTCGGGGGGGGGCTCACTGAAGCTTTCTTT. This encodes CASSEVGGGLTEAFF. This rearrangement joins TRBV6-1 to TRBJ1-1; D might be TRBD1 (6 bases). CDR3 length equals 15 residues. Germline lookup yields CDR1 MNHNS and CDR2 SASEGT. The V end lost 1 base, the J end lost 4 bases, and 13 bases lay between the germline ends.

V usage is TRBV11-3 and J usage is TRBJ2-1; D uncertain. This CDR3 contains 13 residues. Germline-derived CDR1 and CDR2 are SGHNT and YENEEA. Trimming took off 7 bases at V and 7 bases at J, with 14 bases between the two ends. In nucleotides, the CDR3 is TGTGCCAGCACCAGCCCGAGGATGAATGAGCAGTTCTTC. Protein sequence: CASTSPRMNEQFF.

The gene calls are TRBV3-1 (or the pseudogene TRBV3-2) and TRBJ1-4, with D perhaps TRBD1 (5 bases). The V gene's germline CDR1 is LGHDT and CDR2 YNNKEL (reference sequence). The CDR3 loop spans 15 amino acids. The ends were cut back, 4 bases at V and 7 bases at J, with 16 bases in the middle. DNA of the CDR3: TGTGCCAGCAGCCCCCGGACAAGCCTGGGTGAAAAACTGTTTTTT. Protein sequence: CASSPRTSLGEKLFF.

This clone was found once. Here the CDR3 reads CATSPGQGREKLFF. The CDR3 DNA sequence: TGTGCCACCAGTCCTGGACAGGGTCGGGAAAAACTGTTTTTT. J is TRBJ1-4 and V is TRBV15; 8 nucleotides align to TRBD1. CDR3 length equals 14 residues. Germline V CDR1 and CDR2: LNHNV, YYDKDF (reference sequence). V lost 6 bases and J lost 8; bases outside the gene matches: 8.

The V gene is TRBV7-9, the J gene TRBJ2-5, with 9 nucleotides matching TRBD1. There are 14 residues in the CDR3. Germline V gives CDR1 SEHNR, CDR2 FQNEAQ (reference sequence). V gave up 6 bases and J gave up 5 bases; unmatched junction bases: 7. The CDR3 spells CASRSQGAGETQYF. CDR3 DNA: TGTGCCAGCAGATCACAGGGGGCAGGGGAGACCCAGTACTTC.

The CDR3 DNA sequence: TGTGCCAGCAGCTTAACACCCTCTTCTCTCCTTAACTATGGCTACACCTTC. It is translated as CASSLTPSSLLNYGYTF. This rearrangement joins TRBV5-5 to TRBJ1-2; D not resolved. The CDR3 covers 17 residues. Deletions cut 2 bases from V and 1 base from J, with 18 bases between. Germline CDR1 SGHKS, CDR2 YYEKEE (reference sequence). Complete variable domain (other parts from reference TRBV5-5 and TRBJ1-2): DAGVTQSPTHLIKTRGQQVTLRCSPISGHKSVSWYQQVLGQGPQFIFQYYEKEERGRGNFPDRFSARQFPNYSSELNVNALLLGDSALYLCASSLTPSSLLNYGYTFGSGTRLTVV.

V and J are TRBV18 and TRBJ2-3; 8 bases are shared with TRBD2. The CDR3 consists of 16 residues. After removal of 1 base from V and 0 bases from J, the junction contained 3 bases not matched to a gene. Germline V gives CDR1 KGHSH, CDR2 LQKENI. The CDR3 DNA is TGTGCCAGCTCACCACTAGCGGGGCAAAGCACAGATACGCAGTATTTT. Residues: CASSPLAGQSTDTQYF.

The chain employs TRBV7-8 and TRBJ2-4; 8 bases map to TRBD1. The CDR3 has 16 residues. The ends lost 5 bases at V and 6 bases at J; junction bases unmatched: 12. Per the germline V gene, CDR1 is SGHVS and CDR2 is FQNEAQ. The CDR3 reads CASSLGTGLAGNIQYF. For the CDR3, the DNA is TGTGCCAGCAGCCTCGGGACAGGCCTCGCGGGAAACATTCAGTACTTC.

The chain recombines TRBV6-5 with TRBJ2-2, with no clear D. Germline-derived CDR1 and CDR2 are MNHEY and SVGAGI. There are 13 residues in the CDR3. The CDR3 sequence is CAVAVSHTGELFF. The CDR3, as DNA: TGTGCGGTGGCGGTTAGTCACACCGGGGAGCTGTTTTTT.

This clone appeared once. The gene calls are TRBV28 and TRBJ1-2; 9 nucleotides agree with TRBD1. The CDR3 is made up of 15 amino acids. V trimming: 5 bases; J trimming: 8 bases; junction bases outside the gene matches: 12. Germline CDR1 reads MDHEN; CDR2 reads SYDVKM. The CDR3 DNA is TGTGCCAGCAGTCCCAGGGACAGGGATGGTTACGGCTACACCTTC. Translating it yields CASSPRDRDGYGYTF.

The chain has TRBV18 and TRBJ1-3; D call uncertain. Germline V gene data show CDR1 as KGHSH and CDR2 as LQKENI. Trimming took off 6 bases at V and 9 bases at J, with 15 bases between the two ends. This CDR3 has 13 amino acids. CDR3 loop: CASSTSPESTIYF. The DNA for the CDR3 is TGTGCCAGCTCTACTTCTCCGGAGAGCACCATATATTTT. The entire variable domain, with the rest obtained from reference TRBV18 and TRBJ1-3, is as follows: NAGVMQNPRHLVRRRGQEARLRCSPMKGHSHVYWYRQLPEEGLKFMVYLQKENIIDESGMPKERFSAEFPKEGPSILRIQQVVRGDSAAYFCASSTSPESTIYFGEGSWLTVV.

In nucleotides, the CDR3 is TGTGCCAGCAGTGAAGCCTCGGGGATACTTAATCAGCCCCAGCATTTT. Its protein is CASSEASGILNQPQHF. The chain combines TRBV6-1 with TRBJ1-5; the D is unclear. CDR3 length: 16 amino acids. Germline V CDR1 and CDR2: MNHNS, SASEGT. The V gene lost 0 bases and the J gene lost 4 bases, with 13 bases spanning the gap.

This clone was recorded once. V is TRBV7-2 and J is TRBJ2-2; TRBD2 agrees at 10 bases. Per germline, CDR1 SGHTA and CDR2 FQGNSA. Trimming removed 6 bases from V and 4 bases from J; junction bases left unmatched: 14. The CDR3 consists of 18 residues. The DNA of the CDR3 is TGTGCCAGCAGGGGTGATAGCGGGGGGTCCCGTGTCACCGGGGAGCTGTTTTTT. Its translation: CASRGDSGGSRVTGELFF.